The T cell receptor beta chain described here comes from a study of cytomegalovirus exposure and HLA in healthy donors. Comment on this clone: Its matching antigen is unknown.

V was cut by 6 bases and J by 0 bases, with 18 bases left in between. Per germline, CDR1 MRHNA and CDR2 SNTAGT. This CDR3 spans 16 amino acids. PCR involved 60 Vbeta and 13 Jbeta primers. Repertoires were generated with immunoSEQ multiplex PCR, while TCRdb's copy carries only in-frame clones and drops some. The sample has 90,000 to 120,000 clones; 82% are singletons. General study findings and limits: Reports indicate that TCR beta sequences accurately predicted the HLA-A and HLA-B alleles of most subjects.

V usage is TRBV6-4 and J usage is TRBJ2-7; tentative D call: TRBD1 (6 bases). The clonotype was recovered from a man aged 25-45 years in good health and CMV-seropositive. The sequenced sample consisted of PBMCs. The DNA for the CDR3 is TGTGCCAGCAGAGAAGGGGGAGACCGTAGCTCCTACGAGCAGTACTTC. This gives the protein CASREGGDRSSYEQYF.